This passage covers 26 T cell receptor beta chains from one sample sequenced in a study of shared clonotypes between healthy human individuals. TCRdb's table, derived via immunoSEQ multiplex PCR, lists solely in-frame clones and lacks some. The table lists approximately 2.5 million clones, 80% to 95% of them singletons. Material: naive CD4+ T cells from PBMCs. Subset: CD45RA+ positively selected. The receptors here all came from a man younger than 30 in good health. Some clones in this sample may be carry-over from other donors' samples.

This sequence joins TRBV7-9 and TRBJ2-4; the D is unclear. The germline CDR1 and CDR2 sequences are SEHNR and FQNEAQ (reference sequence). The CDR3 has 16 residues. Trimming pared 5 bases from V and 0 bases from J, leaving 14 bases between. CDR3 bases: TGTGCCAGCAGCCCCCCGGAGAGGCTAGCCAAAAACATTCAGTACTTC. This translates into CASSPPERLAKNIQYF.

The table lists this clone with a few counts. This chain uses TRBV7-8 with TRBJ1-2; a weak D match, TRBD1 (5 bases). CDR3 length: 14 residues. Between the trimmed V and J ends, which lost 5 bases and 6 bases, there was a span of 16 bases. Germline V gene sequence: CDR1 SGHVS, CDR2 FQNEAQ. The CDR3 DNA reads TGTGCCAGCAGCCCGCTAGGGCAGGGCGATGGCTACACCTTC. This encodes CASSPLGQGDGYTF.

This clone came up once. This sequence joins TRBV6-5 and TRBJ2-7, with a weak D call TRBD2 (6 bases). The CDR3 extends over 15 amino acids. Trimming shortened V by 6 bases and J by 5 bases, and 20 bases separated the two germline ends. Germline lookup yields CDR1 MNHEY and CDR2 SVGAGI. CDR3 DNA: TGTGCCAGCAGCTCCCCTCGGGGGTTCCGCCACGAGCAGTACTTC. Translating gives CASSSPRGFRHEQYF.

Comments on this clone: This same CDR3 is encoded by further DNA sequences in the sample. The rearrangement joins TRBV6-5 to TRBJ1-2, with D uncertain. The CDR3 spans 11 residues. CDR1 is MNHEY, CDR2 SVGAGI, per germline. V was trimmed by 0 bases and J by 9 bases, leaving 5 bases between them. CDR3 sequence (DNA): TGTGCCAGCAGTTACTCGGGTCGCTACACCTTC. Translating it yields CASSYSGRYTF.

The V call is TRBV12-5, the J call TRBJ2-3; 8 bases agree with TRBD1. Germline CDR1 reads LGHNT; CDR2 reads FRNRAP. The CDR3 is 16 residues long. The V and J ends lost 3 bases and 2 bases, in that order; junction bases with no gene match: 7. Written as DNA, the CDR3 is TGTGCTAGTGGTTTTAGCAGGGGGCAGTTCACAGATACGCAGTATTTT. It specifies CASGFSRGQFTDTQYF.

This clone was picked up one time. The genes are TRBV5-1 and TRBJ2-2; 9 bases line up with TRBD1. CDR3 length: 16 residues. Germline loops: CDR1 SGHRS, CDR2 YFSETQ. V shed 0 bases and J 5 bases; nucleotides not matched to a gene: 5. CDR3 bases: TGCGCCAGCAGCTTGGCGAGCGGGACAGGGACCGGGGAGCTGTTTTTT. This translates into CASSLASGTGTGELFF.

V usage is TRBV7-8 and J usage is TRBJ2-3; either TRBD1 or TRBD2 may supply D (6 bases each). The CDR3 has 15 residues. Germline V gene sequence: CDR1 SGHVS, CDR2 FQNEAQ. Trimming took 8 bases from V and 6 from J, leaving 21 bases between them. The CDR3 protein is CASLPSGASLDTQYF. CDR3 coding DNA: TGTGCCAGCCTCCCATCGGGGGCGAGCCTGGATACGCAGTATTTT.

This chain joins TRBV5-1 and TRBJ2-7; TRBD1 agrees at 8 bases. In germline, CDR1 is SGHRS, CDR2 YFSETQ. The CDR3 extends over 16 amino acids. J lost 0 bases, V lost 0 bases, and 5 bases had no gene match. CDR3 DNA sequence: TGCGCCAGCAGCTTGGCCACGACAGGGGTCTCCTACGAGCAGTACTTC. Amino acid sequence: CASSLATTGVSYEQYF.

The sample holds one count of this clone. The chain employs TRBV28 and TRBJ2-7; possibly TRBD2 for D (7 bases). The CDR3 has 15 amino acids. The germline CDR1 and CDR2 sequences are MDHEN and SYDVKM. The V gene lost 6 bases and the J gene lost 4 bases, with 19 bases spanning the gap. The CDR3 sequence: CASSRGGGIVYEQYF. The CDR3 DNA sequence: TGTGCCAGCAGCCGGGGAGGGGGGATTGTATACGAGCAGTACTTC.

V gene TRBV4-2 combines with J gene TRBJ2-7; 10 nucleotides line up with TRBD2. Germline values: CDR1 LGHNA, CDR2 YNFKEQ. V lost 2 bases to trimming and J lost 3 bases; unmatched junction nucleotides: 1. The CDR3 length is 14 residues. The CDR3, as DNA: TGTGCCAGCAGCCAACTAGCGGGGGTCTACGAGCAGTACTTC. Its protein is CASSQLAGVYEQYF.

The table lists this clone with a count of one. V is TRBV18 and J is TRBJ2-3; 10 bases are a match to TRBD2. V was clipped by 1 base and J by 2 bases; unmatched bases: 6. CDR3 length: 17 amino acids. Germline lookup yields CDR1 KGHSH and CDR2 LQKENI. The CDR3 protein is CASSPRVAGGDTDTQYF. In DNA form, the CDR3 reads TGTGCCAGCTCACCACGCGTAGCGGGAGGAGACACAGATACGCAGTATTTT.

CDR3 residues: CASSATGASYEQYF. CDR3 DNA: TGTGCCAGCAGCGCCACAGGTGCCTCCTACGAGCAGTACTTC. The chain uses TRBV7-9 and TRBJ2-7, with TRBD1 as a possible D gene (5 bases). Trimming took 5 bases from V and 0 from J, leaving 11 bases between them. Germline CDR1 is SEHNR and CDR2 is FQNEAQ (reference sequence). This CDR3 comprises 14 residues.

The chain recombines TRBV2 with TRBJ2-1; 7 bases map to TRBD2. V lost 5 bases and J lost 8; bases outside the gene matches: 12. The CDR3 is made up of 15 amino acids. Germline-derived CDR1 and CDR2 are SNHLY and FYNNEI. This CDR3 reads CASSSTGTTSHEQFF. The CDR3 DNA follows: TGTGCCAGCAGTTCAACCGGGACTACTTCCCATGAGCAGTTCTTC.

The gene calls are TRBV7-3 and TRBJ2-2; TRBD1 matches at 7 bases. This CDR3 has 17 residues. With 5 bases clipped from V and 5 bases from J, the junction kept 14 bases outside the gene matches. Germline CDR1 and CDR2: SGHTA and FQGTGA. As DNA, the CDR3 is TGTGCCAGCAGCCTAGGTCGCAGACAGGGTGGTACCGGGGAGCTGTTTTTT. It encodes CASSLGRRQGGTGELFF.

This clone has just a few counts. The J gene is TRBJ1-5, the V gene TRBV30; D ambiguous. Trimming shortened V by 0 bases and J by 4 bases, and 7 bases separated the two germline ends. Germline assignment: CDR1 GTSNPN and CDR2 SVGIG (reference sequence). This CDR3 has 13 amino acids. CDR3 DNA sequence: TGTGCCTGGAGTGTCGATGGGAATCAGCCCCAGCATTTT. Amino acids: CAWSVDGNQPQHF.

This sequence joins TRBV12-5 and TRBJ1-2, with D unresolved. The CDR3 is 20 residues long. Between the trimmed V and J ends, which lost 6 bases and 4 bases, there was a span of 33 bases. Germline V gives CDR1 LGHNT, CDR2 FRNRAP. In DNA, the CDR3 is TGTGCTAGTGGACCCAACCGACACCTCCTCGGGAAGGGAGGAGCCTATGGCTACACCTTC. Its translation: CASGPNRHLLGKGGAYGYTF.

A remark on this clone: Other DNA sequences from this sample encode an identical CDR3 as well. The chain joins TRBV18 to TRBJ2-5; tentatively, D is TRBD1 (6 bases). Trimming cost V 3 bases and J 5 bases, with 10 bases left between them. The CDR3 consists of 13 residues. The V gene's germline CDR1 is KGHSH and CDR2 LQKENI. CDR3 sequence (DNA): TGTGCCAGCTCACCGGTGGGGGCTGAGACCCAGTACTTC. It is translated as CASSPVGAETQYF.

V usage is TRBV28 and J usage is TRBJ1-1; tentatively, D is TRBD1 (6 bases). This CDR3 comprises 15 residues. Germline V lookup: CDR1 MDHEN, CDR2 SYDVKM. Trimming took off 3 bases at V and 5 bases at J, with 16 bases between the two ends. The CDR3 here is CASSFWRGAGTEAFF. The CDR3 region has the DNA TGTGCCAGCAGTTTTTGGCGGGGGGCAGGAACTGAAGCTTTCTTT.

The chain recombines TRBV27 with TRBJ2-7; 12 nucleotides agree with TRBD1. With 4 bases clipped from V and 8 bases from J, the junction kept 6 bases outside the gene matches. This CDR3 is 14 amino acids long. Germline V gene sequence: CDR1 MNHEY, CDR2 SMNVEV (reference sequence). CDR3 protein: CASSSPGTGGKQYF. For the CDR3, the DNA is TGTGCCAGCAGTTCCCCCGGGACAGGGGGCAAGCAGTACTTC.

The J gene is TRBJ2-5, the V gene TRBV7-9, with TRBD2 as a possible D gene (6 bases). The DNA end lines up better with TRBJ2-7; the J call may be wrong. The CDR3 covers 15 residues. Germline CDR1 reads SEHNR; CDR2 reads FQNEAQ (reference sequence). The CDR3 loop is CASSQGPWGAYEQYF. The CDR3 nucleotides are TGTGCCAGCAGTCAGGGACCTTGGGGGGCCTACGAGCAGTACTTC.

The V gene is TRBV9, the J gene TRBJ1-1, with D tentatively TRBD1 (6 bases). The germline gives CDR1 SGDLS, CDR2 YYNGEE. The CDR3 has 15 amino acids. V lost 6 bases to trimming and J lost 3 bases, with 18 bases between them. The DNA for the CDR3 is TGTGCCAGCACAATTAGGGGGGAATCAGACACTGAAGCTTTCTTT. This encodes CASTIRGESDTEAFF.

The V call is TRBV6-5, the J call TRBJ2-2; TRBD1 aligns across 9 bases. The CDR3 is made up of 16 amino acids. CDR1 is MNHEY and CDR2 is SVGAGI in the germline V gene. V lost 3 bases to trimming and J lost 4 bases; unmatched junction nucleotides: 6. CDR3 protein: CASSYHRGQSTGELFF. The DNA for the CDR3 is TGTGCCAGCAGTTATCACAGGGGGCAGAGCACCGGGGAGCTGTTTTTT.

J is TRBJ1-2 and V is TRBV2, with 10 bases fitting TRBD1. Trimming at V came to 11 bases and at J to 6 bases, leaving 6 bases not matched to a gene. Germline V lookup: CDR1 SNHLY, CDR2 FYNNEI. CDR3 length: 12 residues. The CDR3 DNA is TGTGCCGCCCGGGACAGGGGTAATGGCTACACCTTC. Residues: CAARDRGNGYTF.

Note on this clone: A junction end diverges from the germline sequence, so it may reflect a read error. The chain combines TRBV7-2 with TRBJ2-3; 10 positions match TRBD1. This CDR3 has 12 residues. Germline assignment: CDR1 SGHTA and CDR2 FQGNSA. CDR3 residues: CASSIDRGHRDF. The CDR3 region has the DNA TGTGCCAGCAGCATCGACAGGGGGCATCGGGATTTT. The variable domain in full, completed from reference TRBV7-2 and TRBJ2-3, reads GAGVSQSPSNKVTEKGKDVELRCDPISGHTALYWYRQSLGQGLEFLIYFQGNSAPDKSGLPSDRFSAERTGGSVSTLTIQRTQQEDSAVYLCASSIDRGHRDFGPGTRLTVL.

The V gene is TRBV11-2, the J gene TRBJ2-7; D may be TRBD1 (5 bases). V was pared by 5 bases and J by 3 bases, with 14 bases between. In germline, CDR1 is SGHAT, CDR2 FQNNGV. This CDR3 comprises 14 residues. The CDR3 protein is CASSPDIGRYEQYF. CDR3 DNA: TGTGCCAGCAGCCCGGACATCGGACGCTACGAGCAGTACTTC.

With respect to this clone: In the same sample, other DNA sequences code for this CDR3. CDR3 bases: TGCGCCAGCCGGGTGGGCTCTGGGGCCAACGTCCTGACTTTC. Residues: CASRVGSGANVLTF. The chain carries TRBV5-1 and TRBJ2-6; D uncertain. The germline CDR1 and CDR2 sequences are SGHRS and YFSETQ. The CDR3 sequence is 14 residues long. The V end was cut by 7 bases, the J end by 0 bases, with 8 bases between.